This TCR beta chain originates from a study of CD8+CD57+ T cells in acquired aplastic anemia. As for the study in general: CD4+ and CD8+ cells, once sorted, gave DNA averaging roughly 3.2 ug.

Germline loops: CDR1 DFQATT, CDR2 SNEGSKA (reference sequence). Trimming took off 8 bases at V and 2 bases at J, with 13 bases between the two ends. This CDR3 comprises 12 residues. In patients chosen for sequencing, flow cytometry had shown CD8+CD57+ cell expansion. Therapy had not been given to patients before blood sampling. On this clonotype itself: Antigen specificity is unknown.

General study results and limits: CD8+ Simpson's diversity did not differ significantly between patients and controls. Overlapping CD8+ CDR3 repertoires of patients and controls contained under 35 shared sequences.

Genomic DNA templated the TCR beta VDJ and CDR3 profiling. TCRdb re-analysed the reads in MiXCR, keeping a single row per CDR3 protein. This sample carries approximately 300,000 distinct CDR3 sequences, 56% of them seen once, and the ten largest clones take 1% to 1.5%. Sequenced material: sorted CD4+, CD8+, or CD8+CD57+ T cells (not recorded which) from PBMCs. The TCR comes from a human donor with aplastic anemia. V gene TRBV20-1 combines with J gene TRBJ2-7; possibly TRBD2 for D (5 bases). CDR3 DNA: TGCAGTTATAAGGCGGGCCCCTACGAGCAGTACTTC. As protein: CSYKAGPYEQYF.